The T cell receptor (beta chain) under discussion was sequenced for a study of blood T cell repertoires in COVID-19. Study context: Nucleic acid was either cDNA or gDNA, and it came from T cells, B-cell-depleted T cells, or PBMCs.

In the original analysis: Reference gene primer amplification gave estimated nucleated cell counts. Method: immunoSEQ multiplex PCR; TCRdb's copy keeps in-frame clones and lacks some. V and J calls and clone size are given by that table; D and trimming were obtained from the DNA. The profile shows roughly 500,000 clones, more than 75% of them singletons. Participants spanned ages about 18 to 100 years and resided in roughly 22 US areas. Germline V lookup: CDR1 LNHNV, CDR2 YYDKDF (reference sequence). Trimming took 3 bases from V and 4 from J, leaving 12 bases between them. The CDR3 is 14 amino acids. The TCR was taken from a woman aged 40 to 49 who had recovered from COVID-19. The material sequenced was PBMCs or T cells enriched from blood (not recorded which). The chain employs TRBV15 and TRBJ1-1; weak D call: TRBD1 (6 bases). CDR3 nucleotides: TGTGCCACCAGCAGCAGGGGATTTAGCACTGAAGCTTTCTTT. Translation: CATSSRGFSTEAFF.